Described below is a single T cell receptor beta chain sequence and its context. This clone was seen once. Its antigen target is currently unknown. No qualities accompany the bases; no much larger clone lies one base away. This sample was included in a study of T cell responses to AZD1222 COVID-19 vaccine (dated by TCRdb to about 2021). As for the study more broadly: A total of just over 230 trial participants underwent TCR sequencing, of whom 207 received two doses of AZD1222 and some 26 received two doses of the MenACWY control vaccine. Enrollment into the trials was organized by age into subgroups of 18-55, 56-69 and 70-plus years, and those subgroups contained roughly 140, 27 and 60 TCR-sequenced participants, respectively. Broader findings and caveats from the paper: Because no day 14 peak-response samples were available, the repertoires could be characterized only after the peak T cell response. Conclusions about previously exposed vaccinees were limited because only six or seven AZD1222 recipients were SARS-CoV-2 seropositive at baseline. The 56-69-year group was small, and its depth increase did not reach significance, likely because of low power. Nearly half of unique spike-specific TCRs reportedly recognized epitopes outside regions mutated in the B.1.351 and B.1.1.7 variants. Most participants were white British and females outnumbered males, and the authors suggested that clonal diversity may have been underestimated. CD4 TCRs associated with the vaccine covered the entire spike protein, and the dominant responses were in regions 160-218 and 743-854. Spike-specific TCR breadth and depth rose significantly after two AZD1222 doses compared with day 0 and with MenACWY recipients.

The label giving this sample's time point can be read as: baseline before first vaccination. The sample's treatment or condition label, in plain terms: meningococcal conjugate vaccine given as trial control. Vaccinee samples came from UK trials COV001 and COV002, including a single-blind randomized controlled phase 2/3 trial of AZD1222 (ChAdOx1 nCoV-19) in healthy adults. Trial participant PBMC samples were collected at day 0 and day 28 after the second dose for TCRbeta chain sequencing. The CDR3 regions of human TCRbeta chains were analyzed by immunosequencing. Under the source paper's analysis protocol: Repertoire TCRs were checked for matches against a reference library of SARS-CoV-2-specific TCRs that had been generated using the MIRA antigen-specificity platform. Breadth was defined as the fraction of unique TCRs that were SARS-CoV-2-associated. Depth was defined as the fraction of total T cells that were SARS-CoV-2-associated. Using the MIRA data, each spike-specific TCR was assigned both to the spike region to which the TCR was reactive and to a CD4 or CD8 class. Log10-transformed breadth and depth values were compared by one-way ANOVA with Sidak's multiple comparisons tests. The table was pulled from immuneACCESS by TCRdb, which kept in-frame rearrangements only. Such tables lose some clones; where checked, under half of the loss comes from unresolved V genes, and the rest has no known cause. The V and J calls and clone size come from that table; D and trimming were worked out from the DNA. Across this sample there are about 100,000 clones, with around 87% seen only once. Together, the top ten hold more than 3.5% of the sample.

The CDR3 runs 15 residues from the cysteine to the phenylalanine. The kept DNA is CDR3 alone, 45 bases in frame from the first base. The germline V gene (reference sequence) gives CDR1 as SEHNR and CDR2 as FQNEAQ. The trim is 5 bases for V and 6 bases for J, with a gap of 19 bases between the germline ends. The sequence links TRBV7-9 to TRBJ1-2, with the D gene call left open. The sample was peripheral blood, taken on day 0 of MenACWY control vaccination. The clonotype comes from an adult in good health. The sequenced DNA: TGTGCCAGCAGCCCCCCGGCCAACCGGGGAGATGGCTACACCTTC. Its amino acids are CASSPPANRGDGYTF. Full variable domain (CDR3 extended with the reference TRBV7-9 and TRBJ1-2 proteins): DTGVSQNPRHKITKRGQNVTFRCDPISEHNRLYWYRQTLGQGPEFLTYFQNEAQLEKSRLLSDRFSAERPKGSFSTLEIQRTEQGDSAMYLCASSPPANRGDGYTFGSGTRLTVV.